This TCR beta chain derives from a study of response to subunit inactivated influenza vaccine. The CDR3 spans 13 residues. V was pared by 4 bases and J by 1 base, with 10 bases between. Germline CDR1 is SQVTM and CDR2 is ANQGSEA. This clonotype was seen a few times. TCRdb called the RT-PCR reads again in MiXCR, with one record for every CDR3 protein. The data hold 450,000 to 600,000 distinct CDR3 sequences, with more than 15% observed a single time. The TCR comes from a man in his fifties or sixties who received an inactivated influenza vaccine. The chain has TRBV29-1 and TRBJ1-1; D uncertain. The sample here was CD4+ T cells sorted from PBMCs, taken around 25 months after vaccination. CDR3: CSVVLPRNTEAFF. The CDR3, as DNA: TGCAGCGTTGTTCTCCCCCGGAACACTGAAGCTTTCTTT.